These 5 T cell receptor beta chains were sequenced from one sample in a study of T-cell memory formation after mild COVID-19 (dated by TCRdb to the early 2020s). Library generation was performed with 5' RACE. Reads for this sample came from an Illumina NovaSeq 6000. The public reads were run again by TCRdb, first through fastp at Q25 and then through MiXCR, and only productive beta chains were kept. A single entry per CDR3 protein holds the most common genes and DNA from its merged rows. The sample records over 300,000 distinct CDR3 sequences, 20% to 25% of which are singletons. Of the sample, roughly a fifth falls within the top ten clones. Sequencing used PBMCs or a T cell subset sorted from them (not recorded which). The receptors here all came from a young man who had mild COVID-19 (a few samples of this study predate the infection). The sample titles of this study are shuffled in the database, so cell type and time point are left out; the donor was told from shared clones.

This chain uses TRBV20-1 with TRBJ2-5; D might be TRBD2 (5 bases). The CDR3 sequence is 14 residues long. Germline CDR1 DFQATT, CDR2 SNEGSKA (reference sequence). Trimming pared 0 bases from V and 5 bases from J, leaving 13 bases between. CDR3 nucleotides: TGCAGTGCTAGAGATCCAACTAGTGGTGAGACCCAGTACTTC. Translating it yields CSARDPTSGETQYF.

The chain carries TRBV5-1 and TRBJ2-1, with TRBD2 identical over 8 bases. Germline loops: CDR1 SGHRS, CDR2 YFSETQ. V shed 0 bases, J shed 9 bases, and the junction held 8 bases outside the gene matches. CDR3 length equals 15 residues. The CDR3 sequence: CASSLEPGGPVEQFF. The DNA for the CDR3 is TGCGCCAGCAGCTTGGAACCGGGGGGGCCGGTTGAGCAGTTCTTC.

The chain combines TRBV6-5 with TRBJ2-3; the D gene is possibly TRBD2 (5 bases). Trimming took off 0 bases at V and 7 bases at J, with 8 bases between the two ends. Germline values: CDR1 MNHEY, CDR2 SVGAGI. The CDR3 length is 13 residues. The CDR3 DNA follows: TGTGCCAGCAGTTACTCGGACGGGAATACGCAGTATTTT. It is translated as CASSYSDGNTQYF.

The genes are TRBV28 and TRBJ2-7; the D call may be TRBD1 or TRBD2 (5 bases each). There are 14 residues in the CDR3. Per germline, CDR1 MDHEN and CDR2 SYDVKM. Trimming cost V 6 bases and J 1 base, with 13 bases left between them. CDR3 sequence (DNA): TGTGCCAGCAGGACCGGGACGGCTTCCTACGAGCAGTACGTC. Translation gives CASRTGTASYEQYV.

This clonotype was observed many times. V usage is TRBV7-9 and J usage is TRBJ2-2, with TRBD1 as a possible D gene (5 bases). The V and J ends lost 4 bases and 5 bases respectively, with 8 bases between them. In germline, CDR1 is SEHNR, CDR2 FQNEAQ (reference sequence). CDR3 size: 13 residues. CDR3 in DNA: TGTGCCAGCAGCTCGACAGAAACCGGGGAGCTGTTTTTT. Translated: CASSSTETGELFF.